This TCR beta chain is drawn from a study of OX40 agonist ivuxolimab in advanced cancers. Across the study: Patients in dose escalation had liver, melanoma, kidney or head and neck cancers.

Here immunoSEQ multiplex PCR was the method, and the copy in TCRdb shows in-frame clones only, minus some. Of some 59,000 clones listed, over 80% are singletons. This clone appeared a few times. Germline V gene lookup returns CDR1 MNHEY and CDR2 SMNVEV (reference sequence). This CDR3 is 16 amino acids long. Trimming cost V 5 bases and J 4 bases; bases outside gene matches: 12. The sequencing used CD4+ or CD8+ T cells sorted from blood, collected in a trial of the OX40 agonist ivuxolimab. J is TRBJ2-5 and V is TRBV27; 8 bases align to TRBD2. This sequence originates from an adult with an advanced solid tumor such as melanoma, head and neck, liver or kidney cancer. CDR3 coding DNA: TGTGCCAGCAGTCGGGCGGGAGGCATTCTGGGAGAGACCCAGTACTTC. It specifies CASSRAGGILGETQYF.